A single sample is the source of the 15 T cell receptor beta chains below, sequenced in a study of tumor and adjacent non-tumor tissue in lung cancer (dated by TCRdb to the late 2010s). Bulk unsorted tissue served as the source for RNA extraction, and RNA quality was assessed using a NanoDrop ND-1000 and an Agilent 2100. For the normal lung samples, distant non-tumor tissue was collected more than 3 cm away from the tumor edge. The library was prepared using multiplex PCR. Instrument on record: Illumina HiSeq 2500. TCRbeta libraries were constructed through three rounds of nested PCR with primers (Table S4) according to protocols adapted from ARM-PCR. The public sequencing data were trimmed at Q25 with fastp and processed into clonotypes with MiXCR by TCRdb, which kept only in-frame beta chains. Every CDR3 protein is listed once, alongside the most common genes and DNA of its rows. The sample profile shows 81,000 or so distinct CDR3 sequences; 70% to 90% of them were found once. Together, the top ten hold about half of the sample.

The sample consisted of distant non-tumor lung tissue. Source of these receptors: a man between 60 and 70 years old with non-small cell lung cancer.

The table lists this clonotype with a few counts. An end of the junction does not agree with germline; a read error may underlie this. The chain joins TRBV5-6 to TRBJ1-3; D remains ambiguous. The CDR3 runs 14 residues. Germline CDR1 SGHDT, CDR2 YYEEEE. In DNA, the CDR3 is TGTGTTAGCAGCTTGGGTCCCTCTGGAAACACGATATATTTT. It specifies CVSSLGPSGNTIYF. Full variable domain (rest looked up from reference TRBV5-6 and TRBJ1-3): DAGVTQSPTHLIKTRGQQVTLRCSPKSGHDTVSWYQQALGQGPQFIFQYYEEEERQRGNFPDRFSGHQFPNYSSELNVNALLLGDSALYLCVSSLGPSGNTIYFGEGSWLTVV.

The chain carries TRBV20-1 and TRBJ2-5; 7 positions agree with TRBD2. The germline gives CDR1 DFQATT, CDR2 SNEGSKA (reference sequence). With 4 bases clipped from V and 5 bases from J, the junction kept 10 bases outside the gene matches. The CDR3 is 14 residues long. The CDR3 spells CSAIDGGLRETQYF. Here the CDR3 DNA reads TGCAGTGCTATAGATGGGGGACTACGGGAGACCCAGTACTTC.

About this clonotype itself: The DNA is left out, because the CDR3 cannot be placed on it with certainty; the CDR3 is given as TCRdb lists it. The V call is TRBV6-5, the J call TRBJ2-6. The length of the CDR3 is 15 amino acids, counting both ends. Germline CDR1 and CDR2: MNHEY and SVGAGI. CDR3 protein: CASSYFGSGAKVLAF.

This clonotype appeared many times. This chain links TRBV12-5 with TRBJ2-7; the match to TRBD2 covers 7 bases. The CDR3 totals 17 residues. In germline, CDR1 is LGHNT, CDR2 FRNRAP. Trimming at V came to 2 bases and at J to 0 bases, leaving 10 bases not matched to a gene. The CDR3 DNA is TGTGCTAGTGGTTTGTCCCGGGACTACACCAACTCCTACGAGCAGTACTTC. It codes for CASGLSRDYTNSYEQYF.

This clonotype was picked up a small number of times. This chain's CDR3 is CPSTPTSGGAHEQFF. DNA for the CDR3: TGTCCTAGCACCCCAACTAGCGGGGGGGCTCATGAGCAGTTCTTC. This chain joins TRBV11-3 and TRBJ2-1; 13 nucleotides line up with TRBD2. The CDR3 totals 15 residues. CDR1 and CDR2 from the germline V gene are SGHNT and YENEEA.

Points on this clonotype: A read error may explain this, as a much larger clone is one base away. The chain links TRBV7-8 to TRBJ2-7; D remains ambiguous. This CDR3 has 13 residues. Looked up from germline, CDR1 is SGHVS and CDR2 is FQNEAQ. Written as DNA, the CDR3 is TGTGCCAGCAGCTGGACGCATTACTACGAGCCGTACTTC. Translated: CASSWTHYYEPYF.

This clonotype was observed a handful of times. A junction end diverges from the germline sequence, so it may reflect a read error. The CDR3 nucleotides read TGTGCCAACAGCTCCTACAAGGCCGAGGAGACCCAGTACTTC. Translation: CANSSYKAEETQYF. The chain uses TRBV5-5 and TRBJ2-5; no firm D call. The germline V gene has CDR1 SGHKS and CDR2 YYEKEE (reference sequence). This CDR3 contains 14 residues.

As for this clonotype: The junction departs from germline at one end; a sequencing error may be responsible. The rearrangement joins TRBV6-6 to TRBJ1-5; 8 nucleotides agree with TRBD1. There are 14 residues in the CDR3. Per the germline V gene, CDR1 is MNHNY and CDR2 is SVGAGI (reference sequence). CDR3 in DNA: TGTCCCAGCAGTTACAGGGGGAACACTCAGCCCCAGCATTTT. Its translation is CPSSYRGNTQPQHF.

With respect to this clonotype: Germline is not matched at one junction end, which may reflect a read error. The chain employs TRBV28 and TRBJ1-5; D remains ambiguous. Germline loops: CDR1 MDHEN, CDR2 SYDVKM. The CDR3 totals 17 residues. The DNA for the CDR3 is TGTGCCAGCAGTTTATTTTACACTGGGAAATGGGGTCAGCGCCAGCATTTT. Translation gives CASSLFYTGKWGQRQHF.

About this clonotype itself: Without the conserved terminal phenylalanine or tryptophan, this CDR3 likely stems from a read error. This chain connects TRBV20-1 to TRBJ1-5; 9 bases align to TRBD1. CDR1 DFQATT and CDR2 SNEGSKA come from the germline V gene (reference sequence). The CDR3 loop spans 15 amino acids. Written as DNA, the CDR3 is TGCAGTGCTAGAGAACACAGGGGGCTGGGTCAGCACCAGCATTTA. This gives the protein CSAREHRGLGQHQHL.

There are many counts of this clonotype. The chain has TRBV7-9 and TRBJ2-5, with TRBD1 matching 7 bases. V gave up 5 bases and J gave up 5 bases; unmatched junction bases: 11. CDR3 length: 15 amino acids. Germline V CDR1 and CDR2: SEHNR, FQNEAQ (reference sequence). The CDR3 DNA reads as TGTGCCAGCAGCCCACGGACAGGTCAGGGGGAGACCCAGTACTTC. Translating gives CASSPRTGQGETQYF. Drawing the rest from reference TRBV7-9 and TRBJ2-5, the complete variable domain is DTGVSQNPRHKITKRGQNVTFRCDPISEHNRLYWYRQTLGQGPEFLTYFQNEAQLEKSRLLSDRFSAERPKGSFSTLEIQRTEQGDSAMYLCASSPRTGQGETQYFGPGTRLLVL.

A note on this clonotype: One end of the junction fails to match germline, which may point to a read error. This chain uses TRBV12-3 or TRBV12-4 with TRBJ1-1; D unclear. This CDR3 has 16 amino acids. CDR3 sequence reads: CASSLVGLGMNTEVFF. CDR3 nucleotides: TGTGCCAGCAGTTTGGTAGGATTAGGGATGAACACAGAAGTTTTCTTT.

Comments on this clonotype: The junction departs from germline at one end; a sequencing error may be responsible. The chain links TRBV5-1 to TRBJ2-3; D possibly uses TRBD1 or TRBD2 (7 bases each). Germline CDR1 and CDR2: SGHRS and YFSETQ. The CDR3 runs to 14 residues. Here the CDR3 reads CASSAQGGIDTHYF. For the CDR3, the DNA is TGCGCCAGCAGCGCTCAGGGGGGGATAGATACGCACTATTTT.

On this clonotype: Lacking the conserved final phenylalanine or tryptophan, this CDR3 likely reflects a read error. The chain links TRBV11-2 to TRBJ2-3, with 10 nucleotides matching TRBD2. Per germline, CDR1 SGHAT and CDR2 FQNNGV. With 3 bases clipped from V and 12 bases from J, the junction kept 9 bases outside the gene matches. CDR3 length equals 14 residues. The CDR3 DNA reads as TGTGCCAGCAGCTTTTTAGCGGGGGGCGTTCAACAGTATTTG. Its protein product is CASSFLAGGVQQYL.

In the case of this clonotype: The junction departs from germline at one end; a sequencing error may be responsible. This chain uses TRBV4-3 with TRBJ2-6; the D is unclear. Germline values: CDR1 LGHNA, CDR2 YSLEER. The CDR3 is 16 residues long. CDR3 nucleotide sequence: TGCGCCAGCAGTCAAGAGGTGGCGTCTGGGGCCAACGTCCTGACTTTC. It codes for CASSQEVASGANVLTF.